The 22 T cell receptor beta chains reported below all come from one sample, sequenced in a study of T cell responses to AZD1222 COVID-19 vaccine. Sequencing used immunoSEQ multiplex PCR; TCRdb keeps in-frame clones, though not all of them. The top ten clones hold about 2.1% of a sample with 150,000 to 200,000 clones, over 90% of them seen once. Sequenced material: peripheral blood, taken 28 days after the second AZD1222 dose. All receptors derive from an adult who received the AZD1222 COVID-19 vaccine.

V gene TRBV30 combines with J gene TRBJ1-4; possibly TRBD1 for D (5 bases). Per the germline V gene, CDR1 is GTSNPN and CDR2 is SVGIG (reference sequence). V was pared by 5 bases and J by 8 bases, with 15 bases between. The CDR3 contains 13 residues. The chain's CDR3 is CAWGGVGQEKLFF. CDR3 nucleotide sequence: TGTGCCTGGGGTGGAGTGGGGCAAGAAAAACTGTTTTTT.

The rearrangement uses TRBV7-6 and TRBJ1-5; D gene uncertain. Germline V gene lookup returns CDR1 SGHVS and CDR2 FNYEAQ. Trimming removed 5 bases from V and 4 bases from J, with 9 bases in between. This CDR3 contains 13 residues. As DNA, the CDR3 is TGTGCCAGCAGCATCCAGGCGAATCAGCCCCAGCATTTT. Translating gives CASSIQANQPQHF.

This chain uses TRBV15 with TRBJ1-4, with D unclear. The CDR3 has 13 amino acids. The V end lost 3 bases, the J end lost 8 bases, and 10 bases lay between the germline ends. Germline V gives CDR1 LNHNV, CDR2 YYDKDF (reference sequence). CDR3 in amino acids: CATSSLGAEKLFF. As DNA, the CDR3 is TGTGCCACCAGCAGCCTAGGAGCGGAAAAACTGTTTTTT. The whole variable domain, filled in from reference TRBV15 and TRBJ1-4, reads DAMVIQNPRYQVTQFGKPVTLSCSQTLNHNVMYWYQQKSSQAPKLLFHYYDKDFNNEADTPDNFQSRRPNTSFCFLDIRSPGLGDTAMYLCATSSLGAEKLFFGSGTQLSVL.

The chain joins TRBV6-1 to TRBJ1-1, with D hard to call. Deletions cut 0 bases from V and 1 base from J, with 24 bases between. The CDR3 contains 20 residues. Germline V gives CDR1 MNHNS, CDR2 SASEGT. Here the CDR3 DNA reads TGTGCCAGCAGTGAAGCGCTCCTCCTCGGGCGCTCCGGGAGGAACACTGAAGCTTTCTTT. Translation: CASSEALLLGRSGRNTEAFF.

This clone was seen a single time. V usage is TRBV9 and J usage is TRBJ2-7; 7 bases are shared with TRBD2. The J segment lost 4 bases and the V segment lost 0 bases, leaving 7 bases of the junction unmatched. Germline CDR1 and CDR2: SGDLS and YYNGEE. The CDR3 length is 15 residues. Here the CDR3 DNA reads TGTGCCAGCAGCGTAGAGGGCGGGGGTAGGTACGAGCAGTACTTC. This encodes CASSVEGGGRYEQYF.

The chain uses TRBV6-2 or TRBV6-3 and TRBJ1-2; 8 nucleotides align to TRBD1. V shed 2 bases and J 2 bases; nucleotides not matched to a gene: 7. Per the germline V gene, CDR1 is MNHEY and CDR2 is SVGEGT. The CDR3 runs 16 residues. DNA for the CDR3: TGTGCCAGCAGTTACGTCTTGCGGACAGGGAACTATGGCTACACCTTC. This sequence encodes CASSYVLRTGNYGYTF.

This chain uses TRBV19 with TRBJ2-3; D is ambiguous. The germline CDR1 and CDR2 sequences are LNHDA and SQIVND (reference sequence). V lost 3 bases, J lost 2 bases, and 15 bases lay in between. This CDR3 has 16 amino acids. The CDR3 sequence is CASSMWAERDTDTQYF. The CDR3 bases are TGTGCCAGTAGTATGTGGGCGGAGCGAGACACAGATACGCAGTATTTT.

This sequence joins TRBV12-5 and TRBJ1-2, with D hard to call. Between the trimmed V and J ends, which lost 6 bases and 2 bases, there was a span of 4 bases. This CDR3 contains 11 residues. Per germline, CDR1 LGHNT and CDR2 FRNRAP. The DNA of the CDR3 is TGTGCTAGTGGACTGAACTATGGCTACACCTTC. This encodes CASGLNYGYTF.

The rearrangement joins TRBV30 to TRBJ1-3; TRBD1 might be the D (5 bases). Germline CDR1 is GTSNPN and CDR2 is SVGIG (reference sequence). V lost 1 base and J lost 0, with 13 bases in between. CDR3 length: 16 amino acids. CDR3 protein: CAWSAGDSGSGNTIYF. The CDR3, as DNA: TGTGCCTGGAGTGCCGGGGACTCCGGCTCTGGAAACACCATATATTTT.

The gene calls are TRBV19 and TRBJ1-2; TRBD1 matches 8 bases. CDR1 and CDR2 from the germline V gene are LNHDA and SQIVND (reference sequence). The junction had 13 bases not matched to a gene; V was cut back by 5 bases and J by 8 bases. CDR3 length: 15 residues. The CDR3, as DNA: TGTGCCAGTAGTGCCCCCGACAGGGGACATGTCGGCTACACCTTC. Translating it yields CASSAPDRGHVGYTF.

This chain uses TRBV7-2 with TRBJ2-1; D gene uncertain. CDR3 length: 13 residues. The germline V gene encodes CDR1 SGHTA and CDR2 FQGNSA. Trimming took 1 base from V and 5 from J, leaving 6 bases between them. The CDR3 spells CASSLGPDNEQFF. As DNA, the CDR3 is TGTGCCAGCAGCTTAGGTCCCGACAATGAGCAGTTCTTC.

This clone was detected only once. This chain connects TRBV5-1 to TRBJ1-3, with D possibly TRBD1 on 6 matching bases. V gave up 0 bases and J gave up 2 bases, with 9 bases separating them. This CDR3 is built from 15 residues. The germline gives CDR1 SGHRS, CDR2 YFSETQ. The CDR3 sequence: CASSLEGTTGNTIYF. CDR3 coding DNA: TGCGCCAGCAGCTTGGAAGGGACAACTGGAAACACCATATATTTT.

In this sample, this clone turned up once. The chain recombines TRBV27 with TRBJ2-1; D is perhaps TRBD1 (5 bases). V was cut by 6 bases and J by 0 bases, with 12 bases left in between. The CDR3 consists of 15 residues. From germline, CDR1 is MNHEY and CDR2 SMNVEV (reference sequence). Here the CDR3 DNA reads TGTGCCAGCAGCTCAGGGTCTTCCTCCTACAATGAGCAGTTCTTC. Translated: CASSSGSSSYNEQFF.

The V call is TRBV4-1, the J call TRBJ2-5; 8 bases map to TRBD1. The CDR3 contains 16 residues. V lost 4 bases to trimming and J lost 5 bases; unmatched junction nucleotides: 12. Germline V lookup: CDR1 MGHRA, CDR2 YSYEKL. This CDR3 reads CASSPIGQGAMETQYF. The CDR3 coding sequence is TGCGCCAGCAGCCCTATTGGGCAGGGGGCGATGGAGACCCAGTACTTC.

This clone was seen a single time. CDR3 region: CASSLEVAGAIEQFF. The CDR3 nucleotides read TGTGCCAGCAGCTTAGAGGTAGCGGGGGCAATTGAGCAGTTCTTC. V is TRBV7-2 and J is TRBJ2-1, with 9 bases fitting TRBD2. Germline CDR1 is SGHTA and CDR2 is FQGNSA. V trimming: 1 base; J trimming: 9 bases; junction bases outside the gene matches: 7. CDR3 length: 15 amino acids.

This rearrangement joins TRBV18 to TRBJ2-1; D might be TRBD2 (5 bases). The CDR3 loop spans 15 amino acids. Trimming pared 4 bases from V and 8 bases from J, leaving 18 bases between. Per the germline V gene, CDR1 is KGHSH and CDR2 is LQKENI. Here the CDR3 DNA reads TGTGCCAGCTCACTTTTCTCCGGGGATCCGGATGAGCAGTTCTTC. The encoded protein is CASSLFSGDPDEQFF.

The chain links TRBV16 to TRBJ1-2; the D gene is possibly TRBD1 (5 bases). Trimming pared 3 bases from V and 4 bases from J, leaving 6 bases between. In germline, CDR1 is KGHSY, CDR2 FQNENV. There are 12 residues in the CDR3. In nucleotides, the CDR3 is TGTGCCAGCAGCCAGGGGGGCTATGGCTACACCTTC. Translating it yields CASSQGGYGYTF.

This chain joins TRBV23-1 and TRBJ1-4, with a weak D call TRBD1 (6 bases). TRBV23-1 is labeled an ORF, and its function is uncertain. The germline V and J ends were trimmed by 11 bases and 16 bases, with 20 bases remaining between them. There are 11 residues in the CDR3. CDR3 sequence reads: CAGAEGGEGFF. The CDR3 DNA follows: TGCGCCGGAGCCGAGGGGGGCGAAGGGTTTTTT.

The chain combines TRBV5-1 with TRBJ2-5; tentatively, D is TRBD1 (6 bases). Germline V lookup: CDR1 SGHRS, CDR2 YFSETQ. CDR3 length: 14 residues. V lost 4 bases, J lost 5 bases, and 15 bases lay in between. CDR3 nucleotide sequence: TGCGCCAGCAGCCCGGACAGCCCCAAGGAGACCCAGTACTTC. As protein: CASSPDSPKETQYF.

This chain joins TRBV5-1 and TRBJ1-1; 11 nucleotides agree with TRBD1. V lost 1 base, J lost 5 bases, and 10 bases stayed unmatched. CDR3 length: 17 amino acids. Germline V gene lookup returns CDR1 SGHRS and CDR2 YFSETQ. This CDR3 is CASSLIGQGAPGTEAFF. The CDR3 DNA follows: TGCGCCAGCAGCTTGATAGGACAGGGGGCGCCTGGGACTGAAGCTTTCTTT. The full variable domain, completed using reference TRBV5-1 and TRBJ1-1, is KAGVTQTPRYLIKTRGQQVTLSCSPISGHRSVSWYQQTPGQGLQFLFEYFSETQRNKGNFPGRFSGRQFSNSRSEMNVSTLELGDSALYLCASSLIGQGAPGTEAFFGQGTRLTVV.

J is TRBJ1-2 and V is TRBV6-1; 8 positions match TRBD1. Germline V gene sequence: CDR1 MNHNS, CDR2 SASEGT. The CDR3 is 14 residues long. Unmatched junction bases numbered 4, after V lost 3 bases and J lost 4 bases. The CDR3, as DNA: TGTGCCAGCAGTGATCCAGGGGGCGTCTATGGCTACACCTTC. Protein sequence: CASSDPGGVYGYTF.

This chain joins TRBV5-1 and TRBJ1-4; D gene uncertain. The V end was cut by 0 bases, the J end by 6 bases, with 12 bases between. The CDR3 runs 15 residues. Germline-derived CDR1 and CDR2 are SGHRS and YFSETQ. In nucleotides, the CDR3 is TGCGCCAGCAGCTTGGCCGGGGTGGAGGATGAAAAACTGTTTTTT. Its translation is CASSLAGVEDEKLFF.